This passage covers 14 T cell receptor beta chains from one sample sequenced in a study of shared clonotypes between healthy human individuals. TCRdb keeps only in-frame clones here, not all; method: immunoSEQ multiplex PCR. The repertoire holds over a million clones, with around 98% as singletons. Source material: naive CD4+ T cells sorted from blood. Subset specified: CD45RA+ positively selected. The source is a man younger than 45 in good health.

This chain connects TRBV9 to TRBJ2-1; TRBD2 matches at 9 bases. Losses at the gene ends were 5 bases for V and 10 bases for J; bases not matched to a gene: 13. CDR1 SGDLS and CDR2 YYNGEE come from the germline V gene. This CDR3 has 15 residues. For the CDR3, the DNA is TGTGCCAGCAGACGGGGACTAGCCCTTCACGGGGAGCAGTTCTTC. Amino acid sequence: CASRRGLALHGEQFF.

The gene calls are TRBV7-8 and TRBJ2-2, with D hard to call. Trimming shortened V by 3 bases and J by 1 base, and 6 bases separated the two germline ends. The CDR3 runs to 14 residues. Germline CDR1 and CDR2: SGHVS and FQNEAQ. CDR3 sequence reads: CASSFLENTGELFF. CDR3 in DNA: TGTGCCAGCAGCTTCTTAGAGAACACCGGGGAGCTGTTTTTT. Variable domain in full (rest from reference TRBV7-8 and TRBJ2-2): GAGVSQSPRYKVAKRGQDVALRCDPISGHVSLFWYQQALGQGPEFLTYFQNEAQLDKSGLPSDRFFAERPEGSVSTLKIQRTQQEDSAVYLCASSFLENTGELFFGEGSRLTVL.

The CDR3 here is CATEGGNEQYF. CDR3 nucleotide sequence: TGCGCCACCGAGGGGGGGAACGAGCAGTACTTC. The chain couples TRBV10-2 to TRBJ2-7, with a possible D match to TRBD2 (7 bases). Germline V CDR1 and CDR2: WSHSY, SAAADI. CDR3 length: 11 residues. Trimming stripped 10 bases from V and 5 bases from J, with 12 bases between.

The V call is TRBV5-1, the J call TRBJ2-1; tentatively, D is TRBD1 (5 bases). V lost 4 bases and J lost 7, with 18 bases in between. The V gene's germline CDR1 is SGHRS and CDR2 YFSETQ. The CDR3 has 15 residues. The CDR3, as DNA: TGCGCCAGCAGCCTTCAGGGAAGTGGTGGTAATGAGCAGTTCTTC. Translating gives CASSLQGSGGNEQFF.

This clone has a single count. The chain has TRBV28 and TRBJ1-2; 7 nucleotides match TRBD1. Germline CDR1 and CDR2: MDHEN and SYDVKM. V was pared by 2 bases and J by 8 bases, with 14 bases of the junction left unmatched. This CDR3 has 16 residues. The CDR3 region is CASSLGWGGQAGGYTF. For the CDR3, the DNA is TGTGCCAGCAGTTTAGGCTGGGGTGGACAGGCGGGAGGCTACACCTTC.

The chain joins TRBV27 to TRBJ2-6; D gene unclear. From germline, CDR1 is MNHEY and CDR2 SMNVEV (reference sequence). V shed 7 bases and J shed 0 bases, with 7 bases lying between them. CDR3 length equals 14 residues. The CDR3 is CASMMDSGANVLTF. The CDR3 bases are TGTGCCAGCATGATGGACTCTGGGGCCAACGTCCTGACTTTC. Combining the CDR3 with reference TRBV27 and TRBJ2-6 gives the whole variable domain EAQVTQNPRYLITVTGKKLTVTCSQNMNHEYMSWYRQDPGLGLRQIYYSMNVEVTDKGDVPEGYKVSRKEKRNFPLILESPSPNQTSLYFCASMMDSGANVLTFGAGSRLTVL.

The table lists this clone with a count of one. The chain links TRBV7-2 to TRBJ1-1; D is undetermined. Germline V gene data show CDR1 as SGHTA and CDR2 as FQGNSA. CDR3 length equals 14 residues. Trimming cost V 5 bases and J 1 base, with 11 bases left between them. The DNA of the CDR3 is TGTGCCAGCAGCCCGCCTTTGAGGAACACTGAAGCTTTCTTT. Its translation: CASSPPLRNTEAFF.

This chain connects TRBV5-1 to TRBJ1-5; 9 bases line up with TRBD1. V lost 2 bases and J lost 1; bases outside the gene matches: 4. Looked up from germline, CDR1 is SGHRS and CDR2 is YFSETQ. CDR3 length: 16 amino acids. This chain's CDR3 is CASSLTGGTSNQPQHF. The CDR3 region has the DNA TGCGCCAGCAGCTTAACAGGGGGCACGAGCAATCAGCCCCAGCATTTT.

The gene calls are TRBV19 and TRBJ2-6; a weak D match, TRBD1 (6 bases). CDR3 length: 16 amino acids. Germline CDR1 LNHDA, CDR2 SQIVND (reference sequence). V lost 4 bases, J lost 2 bases, and 12 bases lay in between. CDR3 in DNA: TGTGCCAGTAGTACCGCAGGGGAAACTGGGGCCAACGTCCTGACTTTC. Translating it yields CASSTAGETGANVLTF.

The chain carries TRBV6-5 and TRBJ2-1; D possibly matches TRBD1 or TRBD2 (5 bases each). CDR1 is MNHEY and CDR2 is SVGAGI in the germline V gene. V was cut by 6 bases and J by 8 bases, with 11 bases left in between. This CDR3 is 12 amino acids long. The CDR3 nucleotides are TGTGCCAGCAGGAGGGGTAATTATGAGCAGTTCTTC. It encodes CASRRGNYEQFF.

The chain recombines TRBV13 with TRBJ2-7, with 8 bases fitting TRBD2. The trim removed 5 bases at V and 5 bases at J, leaving 5 bases unmatched. This CDR3 has 13 amino acids. Germline CDR1 and CDR2: PRHDT and FYEKMQ (reference sequence). DNA for the CDR3: TGTGCCAGCAGCCCAACGGGAGGGAACGAGCAGTACTTC. The encoded protein is CASSPTGGNEQYF.

The CDR3 DNA is TGTGCCAGCAGCTTAGCCGGCGGGAGGGGTGAGCAGTTCTTC. Its protein is CASSLAGGRGEQFF. This sequence joins TRBV11-2 and TRBJ2-1, with TRBD2 identical over 9 bases. The CDR3 has 14 residues. With V trimmed by 1 base and J by 9 bases, 4 bases remained unmatched. Germline CDR1 and CDR2: SGHAT and FQNNGV.

CDR3 region: CASSLESSAYF. Written as DNA, the CDR3 is TGTGCCAGCAGTTTAGAGAGTTCTGCGTACTTC. The rearrangement links TRBV28 to TRBJ2-7; D not certain. This CDR3 spans 11 amino acids. V shed 2 bases and J shed 12 bases, with 11 bases lying between them. Per germline, CDR1 MDHEN and CDR2 SYDVKM.

The V gene is TRBV19, the J gene TRBJ2-1; no reliable D call. There are 13 residues in the CDR3. Germline V CDR1 and CDR2: LNHDA, SQIVND (reference sequence). V was trimmed by 5 bases and J by 7 bases, leaving 12 bases between them. CDR3 region: CASSVRVFNEQFF. CDR3 nucleotides: TGTGCCAGTAGTGTCCGGGTCTTTAATGAGCAGTTCTTC.